The entry below gives a single TCR beta chain sequence along with its context. This sample is part of a study of blood T cell repertoires in COVID-19. Looking at the study overall: Sites across the United States, Italy and Spain contributed samples from acute and convalescent COVID-19.

The assay was immunoSEQ multiplex PCR, and TCRdb's table has in-frame clones only and misses some. This sample yields hundreds of thousands of clones, of which 88% are seen a single time; 6% to 6.5% belongs to the top ten. The sequence was collected from a young woman with COVID-19, enrolled during active disease. The sequencing sample was made of peripheral blood.

This CDR3 is CASSQDQVSPLHF. CDR3 bases: TGCGCCAGCAGCCAAGATCAGGTATCACCCCTCCACTTT. The V and J genes are TRBV4-3 and TRBJ1-6, with unresolved D. The CDR3 consists of 13 residues. The V gene's germline CDR1 is LGHNA and CDR2 YSLEER. The V end lost 0 bases, the J end lost 10 bases, and 7 bases lay between the germline ends.